This record covers a single T cell receptor (beta chain). The antigen is unknown. Making the TCR beta cDNA relied on 5'RACE template switching with UMIs. Reprocessing the 5' RACE reads, TCRdb reports a single entry for every CDR3 protein and omits DNA. This listing includes about 150,000 distinct CDR3 sequences. The data were obtained in a study of T cells expressing NK-cell markers. Across the study: Sorted CD3+CD56+NKG2C+, CD3+CD56+NKG2C- and CD3+CD56-NKG2C+ T-cell subsets were beta-chain profiled. Among eight sequenced donors, seven carried HCMV seropositivity while one was seronegative.

Germline values: CDR1 ENHRY, CDR2 SYGVKD. The CDR3 is made up of 13 amino acids. Study results and caveats: Dominance of the CD3+CD56-NKG2C+ fraction by these clonotypes also held in several donors.

The genes are TRBV10-3 and TRBJ2-1; there is no DNA to check the TCRdb D call of TRBD1. The source of this sequence is a woman in her forties or fifties in good health. The sample was blood T cells: a sorted CD56 or NKG2C T cell subset, CD4+ or CD8+ T cells, or bulk PBMC T cells (not recorded which). CDR3 in amino acids: CATEGVSRNEQFF.